One and the same sample provided the 2 T cell receptor beta chains below, sequenced in a study of T cells in Graves' hyperthyroidism and ophthalmopathy. The TCR beta CDR3 regions underwent amplification using RNA transcripts as the source. First-round RT-PCR targeting the TCR CDR3 was performed with the HTBI primer set. TCRdb passed the multiplex PCR reads through MiXCR, listing each CDR3 protein once. This sample has some 300,000 distinct CDR3 sequences; roughly 19% occur once, and the top ten carry 35% to 40%. The specimen was blood. The receptors stem from a man aged 50-60 years with Graves' ophthalmopathy.

This clonotype was seen a few times. The rearrangement uses TRBV4-2 and TRBJ2-5; D is unclear. Germline V gene lookup returns CDR1 LGHNA and CDR2 YNFKEQ. Trimming removed 3 bases at V and 5 bases at J, with 10 bases between. The CDR3 covers 13 residues. The CDR3 region is CASSQSPTETQYF. CDR3 coding DNA: TGTGCCAGCAGCCAGTCCCCCACGGAGACCCAGTACTTC.

This clonotype was counted only a few times. The chain uses TRBV5-1 and TRBJ2-6, with D perhaps matching TRBD2 (5 bases). The germline CDR1 and CDR2 sequences are SGHRS and YFSETQ. CDR3 length equals 17 residues. The V end lost 0 bases, the J end lost 4 bases, and 14 bases lay between the germline ends. The CDR3 nucleotides read TGCGCCAGCAGCTTGGCGTTAGCAGGAGGAGGGGCCAACGTCCTGACTTTC. The encoded protein is CASSLALAGGGANVLTF. Combining the CDR3 with reference TRBV5-1 and TRBJ2-6 gives the whole variable domain KAGVTQTPRYLIKTRGQQVTLSCSPISGHRSVSWYQQTPGQGLQFLFEYFSETQRNKGNFPGRFSGRQFSNSRSEMNVSTLELGDSALYLCASSLALAGGGANVLTFGAGSRLTVL.